This is a list of T cell receptor beta chains from one sample in a study of molecular identifiers for immune sequencing clone quantification. One entry per CDR3 protein results from TCRdb running MiXCR on the PCR reads. The sample yields hundreds of thousands of distinct CDR3 sequences, roughly 27% seen once. Source material: naive CD8+ T cells from blood, with Jurkat cell RNA spiked in. These receptors came from a human donor in good health. Some libraries in this study had Jurkat cell RNA spiked in. The CDR3 runs from the conserved cysteine through the conserved F or W. The order of the fields is clone size, D gene, V gene, J gene, CDR3 DNA, CDR3 protein. The D gene is left open where the match is weak. Only some rows state a clone size, as once, few, many or a class for expanded clones.

few	NA	TRBV30	TRBJ2-2	TGTGCCTGGAGCAGTGGGGGACGAAACACCGGGGAGCTGTTTTTT	CAWSSGGRNTGELFF
many	NA	TRBV29-1	TRBJ2-3	TGCAGCGTTGTTGGGCAGGGAGGTACGCAGTATTTT	CSVVGQGGTQYF
NA	NA	TRBV28	TRBJ2-3	TGTGTCAGCAGTTTATCTGGGGCTAGCACAGATACGCAGTATTTT	CVSSLSGASTDTQYF
many	NA	TRBV12-3/TRBV12-4	TRBJ2-3	TGTGCCAGCAGTTTGGGGGAGACAGATACGCAGTATTTT	CASSLGETDTQYF
NA	TRBD2	TRBV6-5	TRBJ2-7	TGTGCCAGCAGTTACGAAGCGGGGGGGCTCTACGAGCAGTACTTC	CASSYEAGGLYEQYF
NA	NA	TRBV5-1	TRBJ2-7	TGCGCCAGCACCATCGAAACCGGGGGGCCCTACGAGCAGTACTTC	CASTIETGGPYEQYF
NA	NA	TRBV19	TRBJ2-2	TGTGCCAGTAGTATGGGCCAGGGGCTCGTAGAAACCGGGGAGCTGTTTTTT	CASSMGQGLVETGELFF
many	TRBD1	TRBV29-1	TRBJ1-2	TGCAGCGTTGATTCAGGGGGCTGGTATGGCTACACCTTC	CSVDSGGWYGYTF
NA	NA	TRBV4-1	TRBJ2-1	TGCGCCAGCAGCCAAGGGCAACAGGCCTACAATGAGCAGTTCTTC	CASSQGQQAYNEQFF
few	NA	TRBV14	TRBJ2-1	TGTGCCAGCAGCCAATCCGGGCCGCGGGATGAGCAGTTCTTC	CASSQSGPRDEQFF
many	NA	TRBV4-3	TRBJ1-2	TGCGCCAGCAGCCAAGACCGAGTTAACTATGGCTACACCTTC	CASSQDRVNYGYTF
many	NA	TRBV28	TRBJ2-1	TGTGCCAGCAGTTTATTTCCCGGTGAGCAGTTCTTC	CASSLFPGEQFF
NA	TRBD2	TRBV5-6	TRBJ2-3	TGTGCCAGCAGCCCGGAGGAGCGGGAGGGACCAGATACGCAGTATTTT	CASSPEEREGPDTQYF
few	TRBD1	TRBV11-2	TRBJ2-7	TGTGCCAGCAGCACGACAGGGTACGCCCTCTACGAGCAGTACTTC	CASSTTGYALYEQYF
many	NA	TRBV20-1	TRBJ2-2	TGCAGTGCTGAAGACTTAAAATTGAACACCGGGGAGCTGTTTTTT	CSAEDLKLNTGELFF
few	NA	TRBV11-2	TRBJ2-7	TGTGCCAGCAGCTTATTCGAGGGGTACGAGCAGTACTTC	CASSLFEGYEQYF
NA	NA	TRBV6-6	TRBJ2-1	TGTTCCGGGGGAAAGGGAGAGCAGTTCTTC	CSGGKGEQFF
few	NA	TRBV21-1	TRBJ1-4	TGTGCCAGCAGCAGACCTTTGGACAGGGCGAGTGAAAAACTGTTTTTT	CASSRPLDRASEKLFF
many	NA	TRBV4-1	TRBJ1-1	TGCGCCAGCAGCCGAACAGATAACACTGAAGCTTTCTTT	CASSRTDNTEAFF
NA	NA	TRBV6-2/TRBV6-3	TRBJ2-2	TGTGCCAGCAGTTATAGGTTGAACGGGGAGCTGTTTTTT	CASSYRLNGELFF
few	NA	TRBV28	TRBJ2-3	TGTGCCAGCAGCCAACCCCACGCCACAGATACGCAGTATTTT	CASSQPHATDTQYF
few	TRBD1	TRBV20-1	TRBJ2-7	TGCGGTGCTAGAGACCCAGGGGGAAGGGACTACGAGCAGTACTTC	CGARDPGGRDYEQYF
NA	TRBD2	TRBV2	TRBJ2-3	TGTGCCAGCAGCGGGCGGGAGGGCACAGATACGCAGTATTTT	CASSGREGTDTQYF
few	NA	TRBV7-2	TRBJ2-1	TGTGCCAGCAGCTTCGAGGGGGGGCTTGAGCAGTTCTTC	CASSFEGGLEQFF
NA	TRBD2	TRBV27	TRBJ2-1	TGTGCCAGCAGTTTAAGTGCAGCGGGGGGTTACAATGAGCAGTTCTTC	CASSLSAAGGYNEQFF
many	TRBD1	TRBV23-1	TRBJ1-6	TGCGCCAGCCGCGGGGGGGGACAGACCTATAATTCACCCCTCCACTTT	CASRGGGQTYNSPLHF
NA	NA	TRBV13	TRBJ2-5	TGTGCCAGCAGCTTAGATGAGGGACAAGAGACCCAGTACTTC	CASSLDEGQETQYF
many	TRBD2	TRBV14	TRBJ2-1	TGTGCCAGCAGCCAACCTAGCGGGAGGGCGAATGAGCAGTTCTTC	CASSQPSGRANEQFF
NA	NA	TRBV7-2	TRBJ2-2	TGTGCCAGCAGCTTGATCGACGGGGAGCTGTTTTTT	CASSLIDGELFF
few	NA	TRBV20-1	TRBJ1-1	TGCAGTGTCTGGAGGGGCACTGAAGCTTTCTTT	CSVWRGTEAFF
NA	TRBD1	TRBV5-4	TRBJ1-2	TGTGCCAGCAGGCTTACAGGGGCCGGCAACTATGGCTACACCTTC	CASRLTGAGNYGYTF
NA	TRBD2	TRBV6-5	TRBJ2-7	TGTGCCAGCAGTTACAACGTCGGGACTAGCGAGAACTACGAGCAGTACTTC	CASSYNVGTSENYEQYF
many	TRBD2	TRBV11-2	TRBJ2-7	TGTGCCAGCAGCTCGGGACTAGCGGGGTACGAGCAGTACTTC	CASSSGLAGYEQYF
many	NA	TRBV28	TRBJ1-5	TGTGCCAGCAGTTTCCGAGGCCGCAATCAGCCCCAGCATTTT	CASSFRGRNQPQHF
few	NA	TRBV19	TRBJ1-1	TGTGCCAGTAAAGGGACTGAAGCTTTCTTT	CASKGTEAFF
NA	TRBD1	TRBV20-1	TRBJ2-5	TGCAGTGCTACGACAGGGCTACAAGAGACCCAGTACTTC	CSATTGLQETQYF
many	NA	TRBV12-3/TRBV12-4	TRBJ1-5	TGTGCCAGCAGCCCGGACCCTAATCAGCCCCAGCATTTT	CASSPDPNQPQHF
NA	TRBD1	TRBV13	TRBJ1-4	TGTGCCAGCAGCCCGAAGACAGGGTTTGGCGATGAAAAACTGTTTTTT	CASSPKTGFGDEKLFF
many	TRBD1	TRBV20-1	TRBJ2-3	TGCAGTGCTAGAGCAGAACAGGGGGCAACAGATACGCAGTATTTT	CSARAEQGATDTQYF
many	TRBD1	TRBV4-1	TRBJ1-1	TGCGCCAGCAGCGACGGGTCAGGGGGCTACACTGAAGCTTTCTTT	CASSDGSGGYTEAFF
few	TRBD1	TRBV27	TRBJ2-7	TGTGCCAGCAGTCCCCCGGGACAGGTCGCCTACGAGCAGTACTTC	CASSPPGQVAYEQYF
NA	TRBD2	TRBV9	TRBJ2-3	TGTGTCAGCAGCGTAGCGGGGGGCACAGATACGCAGTATTTT	CVSSVAGGTDTQYF
few	TRBD2	TRBV2	TRBJ2-5	TGTGCCAGCAGTGAAGCCCACCCCTGGGCGGGAGGATTGGAGACCCAGTACTTC	CASSEAHPWAGGLETQYF
many	TRBD1	TRBV6-1	TRBJ2-7	TGTGCCAGCAGCGACTACCGGACAGGGAGGTACGAGCAGTACTTC	CASSDYRTGRYEQYF
few	NA	TRBV28	TRBJ2-1	TGTGCCAGCAGTTTGAGGGGTCTAACTCTTACCTACAATGAGCAGTTCTTC	CASSLRGLTLTYNEQFF
few	NA	TRBV2	TRBJ2-7	TGTGCCAGCAGTGATAGCCAGAGCTCCTACGAGCAGTACTTC	CASSDSQSSYEQYF
NA	NA	TRBV19	TRBJ1-1	TGTGCCAGTCGTAAGAGGCCCGGGACATGGGGAGATGAAGCTTTCTTT	CASRKRPGTWGDEAFF
few	NA	TRBV13	TRBJ2-7	TGTGCCAGCAGCACTTTAGGGGCTCCTGCTTACTTC	CASSTLGAPAYF
NA	TRBD2	TRBV2	TRBJ2-2	TGTGCCAGCAGTGTTAGGGAGTCTATAGGGATCAGCGGGACCCTTACTACGAACACCGGGGAGCTGTTTTTT	CASSVRESIGISGTLTTNTGELFF
few	TRBD2	TRBV7-9	TRBJ2-1	TGTGCCAGCAGCTTAGAAGCGGGAGGCCTAAATGAGCAGTTCTTC	CASSLEAGGLNEQFF
NA	TRBD1	TRBV12-3/TRBV12-4	TRBJ1-4	TGTGCCAGCACCCCCGGGACAGGGTCTTCTGAAAAACTGTTTTTT	CASTPGTGSSEKLFF
many	NA	TRBV7-9	TRBJ1-5	TGTGCCAGCAGCTCTGGGGGCACCCAGCCCCAGCATTTT	CASSSGGTQPQHF
NA	TRBD1	TRBV15	TRBJ2-7	TGTGCCACCAGCAGAGAACGACAGGGAAATTACGAGCAGTACTTC	CATSRERQGNYEQYF
many	NA	TRBV7-8	TRBJ2-3	TGTGCCAGCAGCCAGCTTGGGGGTGTCGGCACAGATACGCAGTATTTT	CASSQLGGVGTDTQYF
many	NA	TRBV7-2	TRBJ2-5	TGTGCCAGTGAGGGTAAAGAAGAGACCCAGTACTTC	CASEGKEETQYF
many	NA	TRBV6-5	TRBJ2-5	TGTGCCAGCAGTTACTCGACAACAGGCGGTGAGACCCAGTACTTC	CASSYSTTGGETQYF
few	TRBD1	TRBV4-3	TRBJ2-5	TGCGCCAGCAGCCAAGATTACAGGGGAGAGACCCAGTACTTC	CASSQDYRGETQYF